The 6 T cell receptor beta chains in this list originate from one sample, sequenced in a study of blood T cell repertoires in COVID-19. Sequencing used immunoSEQ multiplex PCR; TCRdb keeps in-frame clones, though not all of them. The sample shows about 500,000 clones, 85% to 90% of them seen only once. Sequenced input: peripheral blood. The source is a man in his late teens or twenties with COVID-19, enrolled during active disease.

In DNA form, the CDR3 reads TGTGCCAGCAGCCAAGGCGGATACGAGCAGTACTTC. It is translated as CASSQGGYEQYF. V usage is TRBV14 and J usage is TRBJ2-7; D unresolved. Trimming pared 1 base from V and 4 bases from J, leaving 5 bases between. The CDR3 consists of 12 residues. Germline V CDR1 and CDR2: SGHDN, FVKESK.

The chain combines TRBV4-2 with TRBJ1-2; D is undetermined. Germline V CDR1 and CDR2: LGHNA, YNFKEQ. The CDR3 has 13 amino acids. Deletions cut 1 base from V and 5 bases from J, with 8 bases between. CDR3 protein: CASSQGERYGYTF. The DNA for the CDR3 is TGTGCCAGCAGCCAAGGGGAGAGGTATGGCTACACCTTC.

J is TRBJ2-2 and V is TRBV6-4, with 7 bases identical to TRBD2. CDR3 size: 15 residues. The junction had 7 bases not matched to a gene; V was cut back by 5 bases and J by 4 bases. CDR1 is MRHNA and CDR2 is SNTAGT in the germline V gene. CDR3: CASSPGGGSTGELFF. CDR3 in DNA: TGTGCCAGCAGTCCCGGCGGGGGAAGCACCGGGGAGCTGTTTTTT.

J is TRBJ2-3 and V is TRBV19, with 13 bases aligning to TRBD2. This CDR3 has 15 amino acids. The germline V gene encodes CDR1 LNHDA and CDR2 SQIVND (reference sequence). With V trimmed by 6 bases and J by 4 bases, 4 bases remained unmatched. The CDR3 region is CASRTSGGAPDTQYF. The CDR3 DNA reads as TGTGCCAGTAGAACTAGCGGGGGGGCTCCAGATACGCAGTATTTT.

V gene TRBV2 combines with J gene TRBJ1-6, with TRBD1 identical over 9 bases. V lost 6 bases to trimming and J lost 6 bases; unmatched junction nucleotides: 6. In germline, CDR1 is SNHLY, CDR2 FYNNEI. The CDR3 has 15 amino acids. In DNA, the CDR3 is TGTGCCAGCAGGGAGCGGGACAGGGCTAATTCACCCCTCCACTTT. This codes for CASRERDRANSPLHF. Complete variable domain (other parts from reference TRBV2 and TRBJ1-6): EPEVTQTPSHQVTQMGQEVILRCVPISNHLYFYWYRQILGQKVEFLVSFYNNEISEKSEIFDDQFSVERPDGSNFTLKIRSTKLEDSAMYFCASRERDRANSPLHFGNGTRLTVT.

The chain employs TRBV7-8 and TRBJ2-7; 7 bases align to TRBD2. V lost 1 base and J lost 0; bases outside the gene matches: 3. The germline CDR1 and CDR2 sequences are SGHVS and FQNEAQ. CDR3 size: 15 residues. The CDR3 DNA reads as TGTGCCAGCAGCTTAGGACTAGCCCGCTCCTACGAGCAGTACTTC. This codes for CASSLGLARSYEQYF.